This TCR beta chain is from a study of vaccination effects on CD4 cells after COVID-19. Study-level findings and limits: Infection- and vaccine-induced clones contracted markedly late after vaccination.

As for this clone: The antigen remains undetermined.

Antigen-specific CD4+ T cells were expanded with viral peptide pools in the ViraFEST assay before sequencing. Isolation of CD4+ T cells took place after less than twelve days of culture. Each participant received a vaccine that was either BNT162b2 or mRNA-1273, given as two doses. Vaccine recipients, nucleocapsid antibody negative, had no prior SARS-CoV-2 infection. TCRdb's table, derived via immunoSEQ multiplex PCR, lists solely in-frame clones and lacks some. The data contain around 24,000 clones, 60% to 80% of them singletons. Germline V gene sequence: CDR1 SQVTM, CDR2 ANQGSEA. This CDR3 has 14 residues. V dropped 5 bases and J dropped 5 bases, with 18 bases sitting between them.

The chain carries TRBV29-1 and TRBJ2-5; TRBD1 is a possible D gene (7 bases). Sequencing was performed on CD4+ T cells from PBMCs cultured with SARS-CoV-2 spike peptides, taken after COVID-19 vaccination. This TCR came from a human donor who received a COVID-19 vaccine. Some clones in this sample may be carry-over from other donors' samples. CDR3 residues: CSVLARGANETQYF. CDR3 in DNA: TGCAGCGTTTTAGCCAGGGGGGCGAATGAGACCCAGTACTTC.